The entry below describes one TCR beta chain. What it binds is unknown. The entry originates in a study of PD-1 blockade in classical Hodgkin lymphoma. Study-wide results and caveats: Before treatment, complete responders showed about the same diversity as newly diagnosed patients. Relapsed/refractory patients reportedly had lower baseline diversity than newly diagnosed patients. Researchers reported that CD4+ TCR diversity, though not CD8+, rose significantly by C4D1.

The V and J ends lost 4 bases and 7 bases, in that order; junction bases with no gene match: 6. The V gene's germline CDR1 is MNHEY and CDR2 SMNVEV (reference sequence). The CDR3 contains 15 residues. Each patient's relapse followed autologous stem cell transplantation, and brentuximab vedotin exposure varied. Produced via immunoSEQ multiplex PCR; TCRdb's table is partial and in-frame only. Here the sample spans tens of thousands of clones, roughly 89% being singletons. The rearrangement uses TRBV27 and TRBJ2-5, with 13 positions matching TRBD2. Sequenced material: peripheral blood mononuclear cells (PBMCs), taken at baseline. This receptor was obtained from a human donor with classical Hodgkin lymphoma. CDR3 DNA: TGTGCCAGCAGTTCGGGACTAGCGGGATTTGTGACCCAGTACTTC. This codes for CASSSGLAGFVTQYF.